Sequencing of this T cell receptor beta chain was carried out in a study of blood T cell repertoires in COVID-19 (TCRdb year 2020). For the study in its entirety: Collaborator samples came from the United States, Italy and Spain and covered acute and convalescent phases of COVID-19. A freely available public database, intended as a resource for researchers studying the immune response to SARS-CoV-2, is where the repertoires were released. A de-identified subject ID, COVID-19 status, age in years and sex were almost always included in the sample metadata. Deeply sampled blood TCRbeta repertoires from subjects exposed to, actively infected with, or recovered from COVID-19 were included in the dataset. HLA class I and class II types, where available, came from metadata supplied by the sample provider rather than from assay-based typing. The samples were drawn from two sources: the first 160 participants of the ongoing ImmuneRACE study, and 950 to 1,500 subjects contributed by 6 global collaborators. The material from the prospective study consisted of cDNA or gDNA derived from T cells, B-cell-depleted T cells, or PBMCs. The paper's findings and limits, for the study overall: How much clinical and demographic metadata was included differed by source and by participant, and the metadata was provided uncurated.

Comment on this clone: Its antigen remains undetermined. One base away there is no much larger clone; base qualities are not given.

TCRbeta CDR3 regions were amplified from genomic DNA by means of the immunoSEQ Assay, a bias-controlled multiplex PCR. Per the original workflow: Nucleated cell counts per sample were estimated from amplification of reference gene primers within the assay. To quantify the absolute abundance of each unique TCRbeta CDR3 rearrangement, sequence reads were collapsed and filtered. For each sample, productive Simpson clonality was calculated as the square root of Simpson's diversity index over productive rearrangements. The source is immuneACCESS, and TCRdb retained only in-frame sequences with V and J called. Part of the clones is not carried over; for the studies checked, unresolved V genes explain less than half of this, and the remainder is unexplained. The D gene and trimming were derived from the DNA, and the V and J assignments and clone size from that table. The sample data list 300,000 to 500,000 clones, and 70% to 90% of these were observed just once. The top ten clonotypes cover approximately 1% of the sample.

Enrolling through a virtual design, the prospective study's participants ranged in age from roughly 18 to 95 years and lived across around 25 United States geographic areas. In the prospective study, participants were assigned to cohorts based on the clinical history participants reported in a screening survey and a study questionnaire. In the prospective study, mobile phlebotomists collected whole blood, serum and a nasopharyngeal or oropharyngeal swab from each participant. Over a roughly two-month period, participants in the prospective study had the option of providing additional blood draws and questionnaires. Before DNA extraction, blood samples from the prospective study were shipped at room temperature or frozen. CDR1 KGHDR and CDR2 SFDVKD are derived from the germline V gene. The CDR3 goes from the cysteine to the phenylalanine over 15 residues. Only CDR3 DNA remains: 45 bases, in frame from the first base. Trimming takes 2 bases from V and 0 bases from J, and the germline ends sit 10 bases apart.

The chain joins TRBV24-1 to TRBJ2-7; TRBD1 might be the D gene, on 6 matching bases. Sequenced: PBMCs or T cells enriched from blood (not recorded which). This clonotype was obtained from a woman in her 30s with acute COVID-19. The base sequence is TGTGCCACCAGTGATTCGGGGACACTCTCCTACGAGCAGTACTTC. It specifies CATSDSGTLSYEQYF.